The rows below give T cell receptor beta chains drawn from one sample of a study of control samples from healthy donors and cancer patients. Assay used: immunoSEQ multiplex PCR; TCRdb lists only in-frame clones, some missing. The sample records about 120,000 clones, around 90% being singletons. Sample: blood. Receptors originate from a woman aged 70 to 79 in good health. CDR3s include the opening cysteine and the closing phenylalanine or tryptophan. D genes are given only for firm matches. Clone size appears in some rows only: once, few, many, or a class for an expanded clone.

cdr3_aa cdr3_nt v_call d_call j_call clone_size cdr3_length
CASSQGWDYGYTF TGCGCCAGCAGCCAAGGGTGGGACTATGGCTACACCTTC TRBV5-1 . TRBJ1-2 . 13
CASSPNRQGEDGYTF TGTGCCAGCTCACCTAATAGACAGGGGGAGGATGGCTACACCTTC TRBV18 TRBD1 TRBJ1-2 few 15
CSAQGVETQYF TGCAGCGCACAGGGGGTAGAGACCCAGTACTTC TRBV29-1 TRBD1 TRBJ2-5 . 11
CATSRDIGQPQHF TGTGCCACCAGCAGAGACATAGGGCAGCCCCAGCATTTT TRBV15 . TRBJ1-5 . 13
CASSLAQGQSYGYTF TGTGCCAGCAGCTTAGCACAGGGACAGTCCTATGGCTACACCTTC TRBV7-9 TRBD1 TRBJ1-2 few 15
CASSSRGSGANVLTF TGTGCCAGCAGTTCCAGGGGCTCTGGGGCCAACGTCCTGACTTTC TRBV6-2/TRBV6-3 . TRBJ2-6 . 15
CAASRGQGGYGYTF TGTGCCGCGAGCCGTGGACAGGGAGGGTATGGCTACACCTTC TRBV15 TRBD1 TRBJ1-2 . 14
CASRGRNTEAFF TGTGCCAGCAGGGGACGGAACACTGAAGCTTTCTTT TRBV3-1/TRBV3-2 . TRBJ1-1 . 12
CASSGTGRLEAFF TGTGCCAGCAGCGGGACAGGTAGACTTGAAGCTTTCTTT TRBV12-3/TRBV12-4 TRBD1 TRBJ1-1 . 13
CASSAGVSYEQYF TGTGCCAGCAGCGCCGGTGTCTCCTACGAGCAGTACTTC TRBV7-6 . TRBJ2-7 . 13
CASSPGLAGLNEQYF TGTGCCAGCAGCCCCGGACTAGCGGGGCTCAACGAGCAGTACTTC TRBV9 TRBD2 TRBJ2-7 . 15
CASNRDTQETQYF TGTGCCAGCAACCGGGACACCCAAGAGACCCAGTACTTC TRBV9 . TRBJ2-5 . 13
CASSTGTADYGYTF TGTGCCAGCAGCACAGGGACTGCTGACTATGGCTACACCTTC TRBV2 . TRBJ1-2 . 14
CASSLGLGATKNIQYF TGCGCCAGCAGCCTAGGGTTGGGAGCTACCAAAAACATTCAGTACTTC TRBV4-1 . TRBJ2-4 . 16
CASSPGQLNTEAFF TGTGCCAGCAGTCCCGGACAGTTGAACACTGAAGCTTTCTTT TRBV27 . TRBJ1-1 . 14
CASSLSVWDREAFF TGTGCCAGCAGCTTGTCAGTATGGGACAGGGAAGCTTTCTTT TRBV5-5 TRBD1 TRBJ1-1 few 14
CASSLGGWGQFNSPLHF TGTGCCAGCAGCTTGGGCGGATGGGGACAGTTTAATTCACCCCTCCACTTT TRBV7-9 TRBD1 TRBJ1-6 . 17
CASSLAGGTGIYEQYF TGTGCCAGTAGTCTCGCGGGGGGGACAGGGATCTACGAGCAGTACTTC TRBV19 . TRBJ2-7 . 16
CASSQYSGDTIYF TGTGCCAGCAGTCAGTACAGTGGAGACACCATATATTTT TRBV6-5 . TRBJ1-3 . 13
CASSTSGANTGELFF TGTGCCAGTAGTACTAGCGGGGCGAACACCGGGGAGCTGTTTTTT TRBV19 TRBD2 TRBJ2-2 . 15
CARRSDRALSPLHF TGTGCCAGAAGATCGGACAGGGCACTTTCACCCCTCCACTTT TRBV2 TRBD1 TRBJ1-6 . 14
CASSYLADIYF TGTGCCAGCAGCTACCTTGCAGACATATATTTT TRBV7-9 . TRBJ1-3 few 11
CASNVPRRGRTEAFF TGTGCCAGCAATGTGCCTCGCAGGGGTAGGACTGAAGCTTTCTTT TRBV21-1 . TRBJ1-1 . 15
CSASSPRQPNTEAFF TGCAGTGCTAGTAGCCCCCGACAGCCTAACACTGAAGCTTTCTTT TRBV20-1 . TRBJ1-1 . 15
CASSRQENTEAFF TGCGCCAGCAGCAGACAGGAGAACACTGAAGCTTTCTTT TRBV5-1 . TRBJ1-1 . 13
CASSLSPRADEKLFF TGTGCCAGCAGCTTATCCCCCAGGGCGGATGAAAAACTGTTTTTT TRBV5-5 . TRBJ1-4 . 15